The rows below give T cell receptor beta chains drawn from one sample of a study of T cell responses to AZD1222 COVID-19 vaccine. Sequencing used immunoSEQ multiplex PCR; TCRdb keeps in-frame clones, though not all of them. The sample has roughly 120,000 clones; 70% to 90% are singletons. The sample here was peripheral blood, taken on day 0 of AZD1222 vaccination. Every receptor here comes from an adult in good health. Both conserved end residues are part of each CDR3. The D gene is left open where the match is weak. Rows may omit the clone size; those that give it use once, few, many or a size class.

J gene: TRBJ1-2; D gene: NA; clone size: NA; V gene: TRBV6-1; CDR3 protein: CASSELSVINYGYTF; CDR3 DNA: TGTGCCAGCAGTGAACTGAGTGTGATTAACTATGGCTACACCTTC
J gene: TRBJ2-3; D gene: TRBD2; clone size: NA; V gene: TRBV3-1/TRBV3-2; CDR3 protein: CASSRTSGGDTQYF; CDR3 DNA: TGTGCCAGCAGCCGGACTAGCGGGGGGGATACGCAGTATTTT
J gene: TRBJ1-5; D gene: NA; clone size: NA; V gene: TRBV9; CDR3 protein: CASSVGTANQPQHF; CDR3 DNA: TGTGCCAGCAGCGTCGGGACGGCTAATCAGCCCCAGCATTTT
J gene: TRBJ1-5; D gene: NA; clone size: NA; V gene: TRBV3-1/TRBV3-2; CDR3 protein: CASSQDSRGDQPQHF; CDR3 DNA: TGTGCCAGCAGCCAAGACTCCAGGGGCGATCAGCCCCAGCATTTT
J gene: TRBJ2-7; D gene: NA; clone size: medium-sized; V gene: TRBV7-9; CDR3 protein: CASSFGGEQYF; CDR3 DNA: TGTGCCAGCAGCTTTGGGGGCGAGCAGTACTTC
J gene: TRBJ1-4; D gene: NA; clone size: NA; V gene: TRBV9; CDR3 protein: CASSGGSGVQREKLFF; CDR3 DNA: TGTGCCAGCAGCGGAGGGTCGGGGGTGCAACGTGAAAAACTGTTTTTT
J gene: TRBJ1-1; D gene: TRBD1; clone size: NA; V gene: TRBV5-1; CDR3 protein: CASSLETGIHTEAFF; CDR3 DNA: TGCGCCAGCAGCCTGGAGACAGGGATTCACACTGAAGCTTTCTTT
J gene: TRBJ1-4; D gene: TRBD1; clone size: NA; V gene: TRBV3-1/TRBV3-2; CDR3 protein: CASSQEGTGDVEKLFF; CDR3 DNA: TGTGCCAGCAGCCAAGAGGGGACAGGGGATGTTGAAAAACTGTTTTTT
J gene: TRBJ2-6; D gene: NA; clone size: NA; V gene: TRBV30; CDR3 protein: CAWSEVFAGANVLTF; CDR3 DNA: TGTGCCTGGAGCGAAGTATTTGCTGGGGCCAACGTCCTGACTTTC
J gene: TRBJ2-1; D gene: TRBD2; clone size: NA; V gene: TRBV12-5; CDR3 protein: CASRRLAGGLGSYNEQFF; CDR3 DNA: TGTGCTAGTAGGAGGCTAGCGGGAGGGCTTGGGTCCTACAATGAGCAGTTCTTC
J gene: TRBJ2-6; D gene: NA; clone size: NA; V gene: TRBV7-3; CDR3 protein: CASSLGTSLSGANVLTF; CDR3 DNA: TGTGCCAGCAGCTTGGGTACATCACTCTCTGGGGCCAACGTCCTGACTTTC
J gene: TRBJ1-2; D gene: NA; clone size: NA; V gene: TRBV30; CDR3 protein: CAWKTPGTFGYTF; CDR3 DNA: TGTGCCTGGAAAACCCCCGGGACATTCGGCTACACCTTC
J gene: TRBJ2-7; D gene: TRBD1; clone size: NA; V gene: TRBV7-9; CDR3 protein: CASSSQPGQGAYEQYF; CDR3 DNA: TGTGCCAGCAGCTCCCAACCGGGACAGGGGGCCTACGAGCAGTACTTC
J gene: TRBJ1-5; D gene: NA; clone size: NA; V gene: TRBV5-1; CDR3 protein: CASSLATDQPQHF; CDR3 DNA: TGCGCCAGCAGCTTGGCCACGGACCAGCCCCAGCATTTT
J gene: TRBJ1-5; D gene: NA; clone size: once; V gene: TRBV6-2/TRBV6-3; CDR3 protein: CASSYLGSGVLNQPQHF; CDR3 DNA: TGTGCCAGCAGTTACCTGGGGTCGGGGGTTCTCAATCAGCCCCAGCATTTT
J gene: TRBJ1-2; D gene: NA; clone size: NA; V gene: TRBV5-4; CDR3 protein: CASSSWGQKYGYTF; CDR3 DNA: TGTGCCAGCAGCTCGTGGGGGCAGAAATATGGCTACACCTTC
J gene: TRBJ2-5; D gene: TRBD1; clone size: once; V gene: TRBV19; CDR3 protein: CASSRGQAQETQYF; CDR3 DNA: TGTGCCAGTAGCCGCGGACAGGCGCAAGAGACCCAGTACTTC
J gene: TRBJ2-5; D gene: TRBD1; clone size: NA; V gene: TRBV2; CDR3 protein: CASSEWTGVETQYF; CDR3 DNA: TGTGCCAGCAGTGAATGGACAGGGGTAGAGACCCAGTACTTC
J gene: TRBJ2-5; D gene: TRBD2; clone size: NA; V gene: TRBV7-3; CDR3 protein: CASSRTTSRGETQYF; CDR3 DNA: TGTGCCAGCAGCCGTACGACTAGCCGGGGGGAGACCCAGTACTTC
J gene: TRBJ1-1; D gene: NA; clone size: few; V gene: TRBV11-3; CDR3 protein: CASSPGREAFF; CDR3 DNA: TGTGCCAGCAGCCCCGGTCGGGAAGCTTTCTTT
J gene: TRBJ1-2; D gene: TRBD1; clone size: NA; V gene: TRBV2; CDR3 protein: CASSEQGGNYGYTF; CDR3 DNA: TGTGCCAGCAGTGAACAGGGGGGGAACTATGGCTACACCTTC
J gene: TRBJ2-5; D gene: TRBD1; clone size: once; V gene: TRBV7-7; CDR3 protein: CASSLGGQGGQETQYF; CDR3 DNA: TGTGCTAGCAGCTTAGGCGGACAGGGAGGCCAAGAGACCCAGTACTTC
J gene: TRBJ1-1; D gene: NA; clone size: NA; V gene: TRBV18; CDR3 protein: CASSPYEGGYMNTEAFF; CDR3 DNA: TGTGCCAGCTCACCATACGAAGGGGGATACATGAACACTGAAGCTTTCTTT
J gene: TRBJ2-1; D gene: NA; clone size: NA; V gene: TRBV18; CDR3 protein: CASSPTLASNEQFF; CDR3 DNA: TGTGCCAGCTCACCAACGCTAGCGTCCAATGAGCAGTTCTTC
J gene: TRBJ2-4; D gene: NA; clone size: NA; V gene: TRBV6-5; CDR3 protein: CASSTNRENIQYF; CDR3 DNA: TGTGCCAGCTCCACGAACAGGGAAAACATTCAGTACTTC
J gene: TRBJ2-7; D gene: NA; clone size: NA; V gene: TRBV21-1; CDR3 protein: CASRRLMDRGGYEQYF; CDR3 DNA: TGTGCCAGCAGGAGACTAATGGACAGGGGAGGCTACGAGCAGTACTTC
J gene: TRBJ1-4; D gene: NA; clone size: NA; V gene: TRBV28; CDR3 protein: CASTEGGSWDEKLFF; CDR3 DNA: TGTGCCAGCACCGAGGGTGGCAGTTGGGATGAAAAACTGTTTTTT
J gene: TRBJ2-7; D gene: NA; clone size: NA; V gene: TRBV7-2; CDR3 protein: CASSLVHADTAYEQYF; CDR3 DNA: TGTGCCAGCAGCTTAGTCCACGCCGACACGGCCTACGAGCAGTACTTC
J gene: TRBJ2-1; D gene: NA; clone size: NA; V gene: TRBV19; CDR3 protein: CASKSGTLVWDEQFF; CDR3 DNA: TGTGCCAGTAAGTCCGGGACTCTCGTTTGGGATGAGCAGTTCTTC
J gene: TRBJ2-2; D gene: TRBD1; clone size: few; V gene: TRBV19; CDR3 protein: CASRGQGAGELFF; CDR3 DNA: TGTGCCAGTAGGGGACAGGGGGCAGGGGAGCTGTTTTTT
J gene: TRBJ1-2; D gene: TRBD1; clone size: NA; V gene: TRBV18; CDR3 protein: CASSPPGQPITNYGYTF; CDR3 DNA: TGTGCCAGCTCACCACCGGGACAGCCGATTACCAACTATGGCTACACCTTC